One and the same sample provided the 2 T cell receptor beta chains below, sequenced in a study of beta chain features in type 1 diabetes. Study outcomes and limitations: Patients with Type 1 diabetes showed moderately but significantly shorter TCRB CDR3s in all four CD4+ subsets.

Their cognate antigens are unknown. Reverse transcribing all isolated RNA meant expressed TCRB transcripts were sequenced. Measured with immunoSEQ multiplex PCR; TCRdb has only the in-frame clones, and not every one. The table shows around 180,000 clones, with 6.5% to 9.5% occurring only once. Source material: central memory CD4+ T cells from blood. The receptors shown here come from a woman aged 40 to 55 with type 1 diabetes.

The CDR3 spells CASSQDDRDVGEQFF. The DNA for the CDR3 is TGCGCCAGCAGCCAAGACGACAGGGACGTCGGTGAGCAGTTCTTC. The chain links TRBV4-1 to TRBJ2-1; TRBD1 agrees at 7 bases. Per germline, CDR1 MGHRA and CDR2 YSYEKL. V trimming: 0 bases; J trimming: 9 bases; junction bases outside the gene matches: 8. The CDR3 is 15 residues long.

In nucleotides, the CDR3 is TGTGCCAGCAGAGACACAGGGGATGAAAAACTGTTTTTT. This translates into CASRDTGDEKLFF. This chain uses TRBV28 with TRBJ1-4; 7 nucleotides agree with TRBD1. The germline V gene encodes CDR1 MDHEN and CDR2 SYDVKM. The junction had 4 bases not matched to a gene; V was cut back by 6 bases and J by 6 bases. This CDR3 region has 13 residues.